This T cell receptor (beta chain) was identified in a study of cytomegalovirus exposure and HLA in healthy donors. The PCR was carried out with 60 Vbeta primers and 13 Jbeta primers. Measured with immunoSEQ multiplex PCR; TCRdb has only the in-frame clones, and not every one. The table lists 150,000 to 200,000 clones, 80% to 90% of them singletons, with 4.9% in the top ten. Trimming removed 6 bases from V and 0 bases from J; junction bases left unmatched: 2. Germline CDR1 is SGHTA and CDR2 is FQGNSA. This CDR3 has 15 residues. The V call is TRBV7-2, the J call TRBJ2-1; 10 nucleotides agree with TRBD2. This clonotype was obtained from a woman aged 18-29 years in good health and CMV-seropositive. Specimen: PBMCs. CDR3 sequence (DNA): TGTGCCAGCAGGCGGACTAGCGGCTCCTACAATGAGCAGTTCTTC. This sequence encodes CASRRTSGSYNEQFF.